This T cell receptor beta chain was profiled in a study of shared clonotypes between healthy human individuals. Overall study context: Serving as donors were a couple of women and a few men, whose ages spanned 18 to 49.

This table comes from immunoSEQ multiplex PCR, and its TCRdb copy is limited to in-frame clones, with some not included. Here the sample spans fewer than 1 million clones, about 97% being singletons. Naive CD8 cells were CD45RO-negative, positively selected for CCR7, excluding terminally differentiated effector memory CD45RA+ cells. V lost 2 bases and J lost 5, with 16 bases in between. This CDR3 spans 15 amino acids. Germline CDR1 is MDHEN and CDR2 is SYDVKM. A word on this clone: Its target is unknown.

Findings and limits, study-wide: Estimated richness values were generally larger in naive subsets than in memory subsets.

The receptor comes from a man aged 25-45 years in good health. The V gene is TRBV28, the J gene TRBJ2-7, with unresolved D. The sample was naive CD8+ T cells sorted from blood. In DNA, the CDR3 is TGTGCCAGCAGTTTAGAAGGCTTAGTCCCCCACGAGCAGTACTTC. It yields the protein CASSLEGLVPHEQYF.